This T cell receptor beta chain was sequenced for a study of blood T cell repertoires in COVID-19 (dated by TCRdb to 2018 to 2020). Background for the entire study: Samples from collaborators originated in the United States, Italy and Spain and spanned both the acute and convalescent phases of COVID-19. The material from the prospective study consisted of cDNA or gDNA derived from T cells, B-cell-depleted T cells, or PBMCs. Sample metadata almost always included a de-identified subject ID, COVID-19 status, age in years and sex. The dataset comprised deeply sampled blood TCRbeta repertoires from subjects exposed to, actively infected with, or recovered from COVID-19. Samples were obtained from the ongoing ImmuneRACE study (first 160 participants) and from over 1,000 subjects provided by 6 global collaborators. HLA class I and class II types, where available, came from metadata supplied by the sample provider rather than from assay-based typing. A freely available public database, intended as a resource for researchers studying the immune response to SARS-CoV-2, is where the repertoires were released.

Remarks on this clone: Its antigen is not yet known. No much larger clonotype is one base removed from it; base qualities were not supplied.

Enrolling through a virtual design, the prospective study's participants ranged in age from roughly 18 to 89 years and lived across 24 United States geographic areas. To assign participants to cohorts, the prospective study relied on clinical history that participants themselves reported in a screening survey and a study questionnaire. Exposed participants had been in contact with someone with a PCR-confirmed or clinician-diagnosed COVID-19 case within 2 weeks of study entry. Each participant in the prospective study had whole blood, serum and a nasopharyngeal or oropharyngeal swab collected by mobile phlebotomists. Prospective study participants could optionally give additional blood draws and questionnaires over an approximately 2-month period. Before DNA extraction, prospective study blood samples were shipped either frozen or at room temperature. Overall study results and their limits: The quantity of clinical and demographic metadata differed by source and by participant and was supplied without curation.

TCRbeta CDR3 regions were amplified from genomic DNA using the immunoSEQ Assay, a bias-controlled multiplex PCR. Turning to the authors' computational methods: The number of nucleated cells in each sample was estimated by amplification of reference gene primers within the assay. Sequence reads were collapsed and filtered to measure the absolute abundance of every unique TCRbeta CDR3 rearrangement. For each sample, productive Simpson clonality was calculated as the square root of Simpson's diversity index across productive rearrangements. TCRdb retrieved this table from immuneACCESS and kept in-frame rearrangements only. Not all clones are present; in checked studies, unresolved V genes account for under half, and no reason is known for the remainder. D and trimming were read from the DNA, whereas the V and J calls and clone size are those reported in that table. The sample records 120,000 to 150,000 clones, roughly 84% of which are singletons. Together, the top ten hold roughly 5.7% of the sample.

The receptor was derived from a woman in her forties or fifties who had been exposed to COVID-19. Sequencing was carried out using PBMCs or T cells enriched from blood (not recorded which).

The CDR3 region reads CASSLSRVGRYGYTF. The sequenced DNA is TGTGCCAGCAGCTTGTCTCGGGTGGGTCGGTATGGCTACACCTTC. Rearrangement joined TRBV5-7 to TRBJ1-2; no confident D gene assignment can be made. TRBV5-7 is flagged as an ORF with uncertain function. The CDR3 spans 15 residues, from the cysteine through the phenylalanine. Just the 45-base CDR3 DNA is kept, in frame starting at base 1. The junction carries 15 bases between V and J, which are trimmed by 1 base and 5 bases respectively.